The 15 T cell receptor beta chains presented below share a single source sample, sequenced in a study of cytomegalovirus exposure and HLA in healthy donors. The PCR was carried out with 60 Vbeta primers and 13 Jbeta primers. Sequenced by immunoSEQ multiplex PCR; TCRdb stores in-frame clones only, minus some. This sample yields 180,000 or so clones, of which 65% to 80% are seen a single time; over 2% belongs to the top ten. The material sequenced was PBMCs. The receptors originated from a woman younger than 45 in good health and CMV-seropositive.

The chain employs TRBV9 and TRBJ2-3; 9 bases are a match to TRBD2. This CDR3 is built from 18 residues. V lost 3 bases, J lost 0 bases, and 11 bases stayed unmatched. Per germline, CDR1 SGDLS and CDR2 YYNGEE. The CDR3 protein is CASSGVAGGLSSTDTQYF. The DNA of the CDR3 is TGTGCCAGCAGCGGGGTCGCGGGGGGGCTCTCAAGCACAGATACGCAGTATTTT.

The chain couples TRBV7-2 to TRBJ2-7; D is unclear. V lost 8 bases to trimming and J lost 2 bases, with 13 bases between them. The CDR3 sequence is 13 residues long. Per the germline V gene, CDR1 is SGHTA and CDR2 is FQGNSA. The CDR3 loop reads CASGTSRAYEQYF. The CDR3 DNA follows: TGTGCCAGCGGTACAAGTCGGGCCTACGAGCAGTACTTC.

The genes are TRBV11-1 and TRBJ2-7; 12 nucleotides agree with TRBD1. The CDR3 runs to 15 residues. Germline trimming cut 4 bases from V and 0 bases from J; bases unmatched to any gene: 1. Germline V lookup: CDR1 SGHAT, CDR2 FQDESV (reference sequence). CDR3 DNA: TGTGCCAGCAGCTGGGGACAGGGGGCCTCCTACGAGCAGTACTTC. Translated, it gives CASSWGQGASYEQYF.

The chain employs TRBV6-1 and TRBJ2-5, with 9 bases matching TRBD1. The junction had 6 bases not matched to a gene; V was cut back by 5 bases and J by 5 bases. This CDR3 contains 14 residues. The germline V gene has CDR1 MNHNS and CDR2 SASEGT. DNA of the CDR3: TGTGCCAGCAGTACCGGGACAGGGTATGAGACCCAGTACTTC. Translating gives CASSTGTGYETQYF.

The rearrangement uses TRBV7-9 and TRBJ2-6, with D possibly TRBD2 on 6 matching bases. The CDR3 is 17 amino acids. V lost 1 base, J lost 2 bases, and 12 bases lay in between. The germline V gene encodes CDR1 SEHNR and CDR2 FQNEAQ (reference sequence). The CDR3 reads CASSLGGARAGANVLTF. Here the CDR3 DNA reads TGTGCCAGCAGCTTAGGCGGGGCCCGGGCTGGGGCCAACGTCCTGACTTTC.

This sequence joins TRBV5-1 and TRBJ2-1, with D possibly being TRBD1 (6 bases). Trimming took off 2 bases at V and 7 bases at J, with 10 bases between the two ends. The CDR3 runs to 13 residues. The germline V gene encodes CDR1 SGHRS and CDR2 YFSETQ. CDR3 sequence reads: CASSFIGGNEQFF. Here the CDR3 DNA reads TGCGCCAGCAGCTTCATAGGGGGAAATGAGCAGTTCTTC.

The sample holds a few counts of this clone. The J gene is TRBJ1-2, the V gene TRBV20-1; D ambiguous. The CDR3 extends over 10 amino acids. Germline CDR1 reads DFQATT; CDR2 reads SNEGSKA (reference sequence). Trimming removed 8 bases at V and 7 bases at J, with 11 bases between. The CDR3 DNA is TGCAGTTCGCCGTCAGGTGGCTACACCTTC. Translating gives CSSPSGGYTF.

This clone was counted a few times. This rearrangement joins TRBV29-1 to TRBJ2-7; TRBD1 is a possible D gene (7 bases). This CDR3 is built from 12 residues. Germline loops: CDR1 SQVTM, CDR2 ANQGSEA. Trimming shortened V by 6 bases and J by 4 bases, and 13 bases separated the two germline ends. As DNA, the CDR3 is TGCAGCGTGGGGGACAGCGGGTACGAGCAGTACTTC. Translation gives CSVGDSGYEQYF.

This clone has a handful of counts. The chain uses TRBV28 and TRBJ1-4, with D unclear. V lost 3 bases and J lost 0, with 11 bases in between. The CDR3 has 16 residues. Germline V CDR1 and CDR2: MDHEN, SYDVKM. The CDR3 protein is CASSFGGLATNEKLFF. DNA of the CDR3: TGTGCCAGCAGTTTTGGTGGACTCGCAACTAATGAAAAACTGTTTTTT. Based on the CDR3 plus reference TRBV28 and TRBJ1-4, the full variable domain is DVKVTQSSRYLVKRTGEKVFLECVQDMDHENMFWYRQDPGLGLRLIYFSYDVKMKEKGDIPEGYSVSREKKERFSLILESASTNQTSMYLCASSFGGLATNEKLFFGSGTQLSVL.

The chain combines TRBV7-2 with TRBJ2-1; TRBD2 matches at 7 bases. The CDR3 totals 15 residues. Trimming removed 3 bases from V and 3 bases from J; junction bases left unmatched: 5. CDR1 and CDR2 (germline): SGHTA, FQGNSA. The CDR3 DNA sequence: TGTGCCAGCAGCTTGTCGGCGGGGGACTACAATGAGCAGTTCTTC. As protein: CASSLSAGDYNEQFF.

This chain links TRBV7-9 with TRBJ2-7; D is unresolved. CDR1 SEHNR and CDR2 FQNEAQ come from the germline V gene (reference sequence). With 11 bases removed from V and 0 bases from J, the gap between germline ends came to 14 bases. The CDR3 extends over 13 amino acids. CDR3: CAGGLSSSYEQYF. The CDR3 DNA sequence: TGTGCCGGTGGTCTATCGAGCTCCTACGAGCAGTACTTC.

This chain uses TRBV19 with TRBJ2-1; 8 bases are shared with TRBD2. Germline V gene data show CDR1 as LNHDA and CDR2 as SQIVND (reference sequence). Trimming took 2 bases from V and 5 from J; bases not matched to a gene: 8. This CDR3 has 16 residues. The CDR3, as DNA: TGTGCCAGTAGTATATTAGCGGGGAATAATCACAATGAGCAGTTCTTC. Translated: CASSILAGNNHNEQFF.

The chain couples TRBV21-1 to TRBJ2-7; the table calls TRBD1, which could not be checked here. TRBV21-1 is a known pseudogene. CDR3 length: 16 amino acids. CDR3 region: CASSIPPGQGAYEQYF. Written as DNA, the CDR3 is TGTGCCAGCAGCATCCCTCCGGGACAGGGAGCCTACGAGCAGTACTTC.

The chain carries TRBV7-9 and TRBJ2-3; tentative D call: TRBD2 (6 bases). CDR1 SEHNR and CDR2 FQNEAQ come from the germline V gene (reference sequence). The CDR3 is 16 amino acids. Deletions cut 1 base from V and 0 bases from J, with 11 bases between. CDR3 DNA: TGTGCCAGCAGCTTAGTGGAGGGGTCTAGCACAGATACGCAGTATTTT. The encoded protein is CASSLVEGSSTDTQYF.

J is TRBJ1-3 and V is TRBV6-9; D is perhaps TRBD1 (6 bases). The V end lost 7 bases, the J end lost 0 bases, and 19 bases lay between the germline ends. Germline loops: CDR1 MNHGY, CDR2 SVAAGI. The CDR3 is 17 amino acids. CDR3 loop: CASIQGRALSSGNTIYF. The CDR3 DNA reads as TGTGCCAGCATCCAGGGGAGGGCCCTAAGCTCTGGAAACACCATATATTTT.